This T cell receptor (beta chain) is drawn from a study of beta chain features in type 1 diabetes. It was via CD45RO/CCR7/CD25/CD127/CD95/CD27 that CD4+ naive, central memory, regulatory and stem cell-like memory cells were sorted. Germline lookup yields CDR1 SEHNR and CDR2 FQNEAQ (reference sequence). CDR3 length: 15 amino acids. Unmatched junction bases numbered 9, after V lost 5 bases and J lost 4 bases. The authors reverse transcribed all of the isolated RNA, so sequencing captured expressed TCRB transcripts. Sequenced naive, central memory and regulatory T cell samples produced an average of roughly 3.5 million reads. The table came from immunoSEQ multiplex PCR; TCRdb's copy has only in-frame clones and leaves some out. This table has hundreds of thousands of clones, 15% to 20% appearing once.

This TCR was sampled from a woman under 30 in good health. This chain connects TRBV7-9 to TRBJ2-7; 9 nucleotides align to TRBD1. The sample taken for sequencing was naive CD4+ T cells from blood. The DNA of the CDR3 is TGTGCCAGCAGCAACGCCGGGACAGGGCGTTACGAGCAGTACTTC. This encodes CASSNAGTGRYEQYF.